This T cell receptor beta chain was recorded in a study of CD8+CD57+ T cells in acquired aplastic anemia. Study-level information: Recorded DNA amounts for sorted CD4+ and CD8+ cells had an average of approximately 2.9 ug.

The template for TCR beta VDJ and CDR3 sequence profiling was genomic DNA. TCRdb re-called the reads with MiXCR, one entry per CDR3 protein. This sample yields about 270,000 distinct CDR3 sequences, of which roughly half are seen a single time; 7.5% to 9% belongs to the top ten. With 3 bases removed from V and 6 bases from J, the gap between germline ends came to 12 bases. CDR3 length: 14 amino acids. The germline CDR1 and CDR2 sequences are SGHTA and FQGTGA. The sequence derives from a human donor with severe aplastic anemia or a healthy control (not recorded which). The chain is built from TRBV7-3 and TRBJ2-1, with D uncertain. Sequenced sample: sorted CD4+, CD8+, or CD8+CD57+ T cells (not recorded which) from PBMCs. This chain's CDR3 is CASSFNDGVNEQFF. CDR3 sequence (DNA): TGTGCCAGCAGCTTTAATGACGGCGTCAATGAGCAGTTCTTC.